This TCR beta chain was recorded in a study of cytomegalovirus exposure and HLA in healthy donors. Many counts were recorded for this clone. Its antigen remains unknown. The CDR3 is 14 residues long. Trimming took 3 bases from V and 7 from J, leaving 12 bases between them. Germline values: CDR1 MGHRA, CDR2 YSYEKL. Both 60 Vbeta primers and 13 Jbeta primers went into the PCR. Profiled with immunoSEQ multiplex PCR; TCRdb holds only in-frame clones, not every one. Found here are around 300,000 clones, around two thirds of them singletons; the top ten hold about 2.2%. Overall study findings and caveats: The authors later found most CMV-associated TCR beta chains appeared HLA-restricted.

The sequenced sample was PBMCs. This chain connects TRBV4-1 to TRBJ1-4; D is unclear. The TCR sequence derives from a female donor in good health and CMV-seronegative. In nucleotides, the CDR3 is TGCGCCAGCAGCCAGTTCCAACGGAGTGAAAAACTGTTTTTT. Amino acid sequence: CASSQFQRSEKLFF.